The clone carrying this T cell receptor beta chain has only a few counts. Antigen: not known. The V gene's germline CDR1 is SGHRS and CDR2 YFSETQ. The V end lost 4 bases, the J end lost 4 bases, and 6 bases lay between the germline ends. CDR3 length equals 12 residues. Since all of the isolated RNA was reverse transcribed, expressed TCRB transcripts were what got sequenced. Some clones are missing from TCRdb's copy, which holds only in-frame ones; the method was immunoSEQ multiplex PCR. Of 80,000 to 90,000 clones listed, 25% to 35% were seen once; the top ten hold about 0.48%. Every single donor gave one heparinised blood draw, and these averaged about 116 mL. This entry comes from a study of beta chain features in type 1 diabetes. Study outcomes and limitations: Across patients, naive, central memory and Treg TCRB repertoires exhibited apparently greater similarity than was observed across healthy donors.

The V call is TRBV5-1, the J call TRBJ2-1; D unresolved. The sequence derives from a young woman in good health. The sample taken for sequencing was stem cell memory CD4+ T cells from blood. The CDR3 region has the DNA TGCGCCAGCAGCCGTCAGTACAATGAGCAGTTCTTC. Encoded protein: CASSRQYNEQFF.